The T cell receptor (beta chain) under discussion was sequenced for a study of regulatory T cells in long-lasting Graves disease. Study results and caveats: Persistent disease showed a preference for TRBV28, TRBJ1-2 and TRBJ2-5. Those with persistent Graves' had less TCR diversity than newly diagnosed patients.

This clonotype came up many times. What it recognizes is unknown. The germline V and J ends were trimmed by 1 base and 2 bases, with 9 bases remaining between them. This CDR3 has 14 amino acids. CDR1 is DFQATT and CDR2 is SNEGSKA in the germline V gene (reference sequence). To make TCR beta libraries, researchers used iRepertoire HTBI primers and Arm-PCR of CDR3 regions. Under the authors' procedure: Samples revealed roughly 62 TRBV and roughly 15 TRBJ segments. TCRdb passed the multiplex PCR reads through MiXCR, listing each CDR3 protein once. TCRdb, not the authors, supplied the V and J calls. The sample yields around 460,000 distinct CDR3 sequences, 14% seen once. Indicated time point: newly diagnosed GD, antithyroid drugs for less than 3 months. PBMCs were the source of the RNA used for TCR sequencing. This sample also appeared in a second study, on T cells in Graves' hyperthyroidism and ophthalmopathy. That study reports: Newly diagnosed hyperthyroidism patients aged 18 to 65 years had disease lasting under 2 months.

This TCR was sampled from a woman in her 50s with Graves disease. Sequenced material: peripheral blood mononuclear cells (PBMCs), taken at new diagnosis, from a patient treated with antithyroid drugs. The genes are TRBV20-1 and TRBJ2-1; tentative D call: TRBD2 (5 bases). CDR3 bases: TGCAGTGCTAGAGTACCGGGAACCTACAATGAGCAGTTCTTC. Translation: CSARVPGTYNEQFF.